Presented here are 24 T cell receptor beta chains from one specimen sequenced in a study of blood T cell repertoires in COVID-19. Data came from immunoSEQ multiplex PCR; TCRdb stores just in-frame clones and leaves some out. This sample has fewer than 350,000 clones; roughly 90% occur once, and the top ten carry roughly 5%. The sequencing input was PBMCs or T cells enriched from blood (not recorded which). These TCRs come from a man aged 55 to 70 who had recovered from COVID-19.

The chain is built from TRBV4-1 and TRBJ1-5; TRBD1 aligns across 7 bases. The trim removed 1 base at V and 4 bases at J, leaving 7 bases unmatched. CDR3 length equals 16 residues. Germline CDR1 reads MGHRA; CDR2 reads YSYEKL. CDR3 loop: CASSQGDRARNQPQHF. CDR3 DNA: TGCGCCAGCAGCCAAGGGGACAGAGCACGGAATCAGCCCCAGCATTTT.

V gene TRBV4-3 combines with J gene TRBJ2-7; 8 bases are shared with TRBD1. The CDR3 has 15 residues. Germline CDR1 is LGHNA and CDR2 is YSLEER. J lost 8 bases, V lost 0 bases, and 9 bases had no gene match. This CDR3 reads CASSQDTGGTLQQYF. CDR3 DNA sequence: TGCGCCAGCAGCCAAGATACAGGGGGTACCCTTCAGCAGTACTTC.

In its sample, this clone was seen once. V and J are TRBV5-4 and TRBJ2-1; 10 nucleotides line up with TRBD2. After removal of 4 bases from V and 8 bases from J, the junction contained 6 bases not matched to a gene. The CDR3 has 14 amino acids. In germline, CDR1 is SGHNT, CDR2 YYREEE (reference sequence). The CDR3 DNA follows: TGTGCCAGCAGCCGGACTAGCGGAAGTGATGAGCAGTTCTTC. Protein: CASSRTSGSDEQFF.

The V and J genes are TRBV5-1 and TRBJ2-7; D call uncertain. This CDR3 comprises 13 residues. Germline lookup yields CDR1 SGHRS and CDR2 YFSETQ. V lost 1 base and J 7 bases, leaving 12 bases between the germline ends. CDR3 in amino acids: CASSLFPAEEQYF. The CDR3 DNA reads as TGCGCCAGCAGCTTGTTCCCTGCGGAAGAGCAGTACTTC.

V is TRBV18 and J is TRBJ2-7; 8 bases fit TRBD1. The J segment lost 5 bases and the V segment lost 3 bases, leaving 6 bases of the junction unmatched. Germline lookup yields CDR1 KGHSH and CDR2 LQKENI. CDR3 length: 14 amino acids. The CDR3 region has the DNA TGTGCCAGCTCACCTATCTCAGGGGGCGACGAGCAGTACTTC. This gives the protein CASSPISGGDEQYF.

The rearrangement joins TRBV15 to TRBJ2-1; possibly TRBD2 for D (5 bases). The V gene's germline CDR1 is LNHNV and CDR2 YYDKDF (reference sequence). V dropped 0 bases and J dropped 8 bases, with 8 bases sitting between them. There are 13 residues in the CDR3. This CDR3 reads CATSRERVHEQFF. CDR3 DNA sequence: TGTGCCACCAGCAGAGAGAGGGTCCATGAGCAGTTCTTC.

V is TRBV3-1 (or the pseudogene TRBV3-2) and J is TRBJ2-7; D not certain. Looked up from germline, CDR1 is LGHDT and CDR2 is YNNKEL (reference sequence). The CDR3 loop spans 11 amino acids. Trimming removed 5 bases from V and 4 bases from J, with 6 bases in between. CDR3 sequence: CASSGRYEQYF. CDR3 DNA: TGTGCCAGCAGCGGGCGTTACGAGCAGTACTTC.

The chain uses TRBV19 and TRBJ2-2; 9 nucleotides line up with TRBD2. From germline, CDR1 is LNHDA and CDR2 SQIVND (reference sequence). The ends lost 6 bases at V and 3 bases at J; junction bases unmatched: 14. This CDR3 spans 18 amino acids. DNA for the CDR3: TGTGCCAGTAGCAGGCGGGGTAGCGGGAGTGCGGACACCGGGGAGCTGTTTTTT. Translation: CASSRRGSGSADTGELFF.

The V gene is TRBV19, the J gene TRBJ1-4, with TRBD1 matching over 9 bases. The CDR3 loop spans 16 amino acids. Germline trimming cut 4 bases from V and 2 bases from J; bases unmatched to any gene: 5. Germline V gene lookup returns CDR1 LNHDA and CDR2 SQIVND (reference sequence). In DNA form, the CDR3 reads TGTGCCAGTAGTAAGACAGGGGGAACTACTAATGAAAAACTGTTTTTT. It codes for CASSKTGGTTNEKLFF.

The rearrangement joins TRBV27 to TRBJ2-5; D uncertain. The germline V gene has CDR1 MNHEY and CDR2 SMNVEV (reference sequence). The CDR3 is made up of 15 amino acids. The germline V and J ends were trimmed by 6 bases and 5 bases, with 19 bases remaining between them. The CDR3 nucleotides are TGTGCCAGCAGCCGTGAGCTAGGTATGCGGGAGACCCAGTACTTC. The encoded protein is CASSRELGMRETQYF.

This chain links TRBV21-1 with TRBJ2-7; TRBD2, the table's D call, lacks a check against the DNA. TRBV21-1 corresponds to a pseudogene. The CDR3 runs to 13 residues. The CDR3 bases are TGTGCCAGCAGACGGGGACTAGCTTGGGAGCAGTACTTC. Its translation is CASRRGLAWEQYF.

This clone was observed once. V and J are TRBV7-9 and TRBJ2-3; 11 bases match TRBD1. The CDR3 is 16 residues long. Germline loops: CDR1 SEHNR, CDR2 FQNEAQ (reference sequence). V lost 5 bases to trimming and J lost 5 bases; unmatched junction nucleotides: 9. CDR3 loop: CASSQRTGGSGDTQYF. In nucleotides, the CDR3 is TGTGCCAGCAGCCAAAGGACAGGGGGCTCGGGAGATACGCAGTATTTT.

This clone showed up just once. V usage is TRBV30 and J usage is TRBJ2-2; a possible D gene is TRBD2 (6 bases). The CDR3 has 15 amino acids. Trimming cost V 5 bases and J 1 base, with 14 bases left between them. CDR1 and CDR2 from the germline V gene are GTSNPN and SVGIG (reference sequence). CDR3 in amino acids: CAWGPTSLNTGELFF. In DNA, the CDR3 is TGTGCCTGGGGGCCGACTAGTCTGAACACCGGGGAGCTGTTTTTT.

The chain links TRBV28 to TRBJ2-7; 7 bases align to TRBD1. Per the germline V gene, CDR1 is MDHEN and CDR2 is SYDVKM. This CDR3 is 16 amino acids long. J lost 2 bases, V lost 6 bases, and 13 bases had no gene match. The DNA for the CDR3 is TGTGCCAGCAGCCGAGCAGGGACAGTCCGTACCTACGAGCAGTACTTC. Translating it yields CASSRAGTVRTYEQYF.

This clone appeared many times. J is TRBJ1-4 and V is TRBV19; TRBD1 aligns across 10 bases. This CDR3 contains 14 residues. Germline V gives CDR1 LNHDA, CDR2 SQIVND (reference sequence). The V gene end was trimmed by 6 bases and the J gene end by 7 bases; junction bases not matched to a gene: 5. The CDR3 bases are TGTGCCAGTAGAGAGACAGGGGGCGGTGAAAAACTGTTTTTT. Its protein is CASRETGGGEKLFF.

This clone was counted a few times. The chain is built from TRBV28 and TRBJ1-6; the match to TRBD1 covers 9 bases. The CDR3 runs to 14 residues. The germline V gene has CDR1 MDHEN and CDR2 SYDVKM. The V and J ends lost 7 bases and 9 bases, in that order; junction bases with no gene match: 7. The CDR3 region is CASTRTGDSSPLHF. CDR3 bases: TGTGCCAGCACTAGGACAGGGGATAGTTCACCCCTCCACTTT. The full variable domain, with the rest looked up from reference TRBV28 and TRBJ1-6, is DVKVTQSSRYLVKRTGEKVFLECVQDMDHENMFWYRQDPGLGLRLIYFSYDVKMKEKGDIPEGYSVSREKKERFSLILESASTNQTSMYLCASTRTGDSSPLHFGNGTRLTVT.

This clone was detected once. The chain links TRBV7-9 to TRBJ1-6; tentatively, D is TRBD1 (6 bases). The V and J ends lost 10 bases and 0 bases respectively, with 16 bases between them. CDR1 and CDR2 (germline): SEHNR, FQNEAQ (reference sequence). This CDR3 has 16 amino acids. CDR3: CATLNNRDSYNSPLHF. The DNA for the CDR3 is TGTGCCACCTTAAATAACAGGGACTCCTATAATTCACCCCTCCACTTT.

The chain recombines TRBV27 with TRBJ2-7; 10 bases match TRBD2. CDR3 size: 13 residues. Germline CDR1 and CDR2: MNHEY and SMNVEV (reference sequence). J gave up 4 bases and V 10 bases, and 7 bases lay outside the gene matches. The CDR3 spells CATKLAGQYEQYF. CDR3 DNA: TGTGCCACCAAACTAGCGGGACAGTACGAGCAGTACTTC.

The chain combines TRBV14 with TRBJ2-5; D gene unclear. The CDR3 runs to 14 residues. The germline V and J ends were trimmed by 1 base and 5 bases, with 11 bases remaining between them. Germline assignment: CDR1 SGHDN and CDR2 FVKESK. The CDR3 here is CASSQVRFRETQYF. In DNA, the CDR3 is TGTGCCAGCAGCCAAGTCAGGTTCCGGGAGACCCAGTACTTC.

The chain is built from TRBV4-3 and TRBJ2-7; 9 bases are a match to TRBD1. J was trimmed by 4 bases and V by 2 bases; bases with no gene match: 6. Germline CDR1 is LGHNA and CDR2 is YSLEER. CDR3 size: 15 residues. CDR3 region: CASSQHRGLVYEQYF. CDR3 DNA sequence: TGCGCCAGCAGCCAACACAGGGGGCTGGTTTACGAGCAGTACTTC.

The chain links TRBV7-2 to TRBJ2-7, with D possibly matching TRBD2 (5 bases). The CDR3 is 13 residues long. V was shortened by 5 bases and J by 4 bases, with 12 bases between the two germline ends. CDR1 is SGHTA and CDR2 is FQGNSA in the germline V gene. CDR3 nucleotide sequence: TGTGCCAGCAGCATTAGCGCCCAGTACGAGCAGTACTTC. Translation: CASSISAQYEQYF.

The gene calls are TRBV7-9 and TRBJ2-5; 9 positions match TRBD1. V gave up 2 bases and J gave up 4 bases; unmatched junction bases: 5. The CDR3 loop spans 15 amino acids. From germline, CDR1 is SEHNR and CDR2 FQNEAQ (reference sequence). The DNA of the CDR3 is TGTGCCAGCAGCTTAACAGGGGGCGCGAGAGAGACCCAGTACTTC. Translation gives CASSLTGGARETQYF.

The chain is built from TRBV5-1 and TRBJ1-1; 7 bases line up with TRBD1. The CDR3 has 16 residues. J lost 1 base, V lost 3 bases, and 9 bases had no gene match. Germline-derived CDR1 and CDR2 are SGHRS and YFSETQ. CDR3 residues: CASSWDPTGPNTEAFF. The CDR3 nucleotides are TGCGCCAGCAGCTGGGACCCGACAGGGCCGAACACTGAAGCTTTCTTT. Supplemented by reference TRBV5-1 and TRBJ1-1, the full variable domain reads KAGVTQTPRYLIKTRGQQVTLSCSPISGHRSVSWYQQTPGQGLQFLFEYFSETQRNKGNFPGRFSGRQFSNSRSEMNVSTLELGDSALYLCASSWDPTGPNTEAFFGQGTRLTVV.

The chain couples TRBV29-1 to TRBJ2-7; 7 bases are a match to TRBD1. Germline V gene lookup returns CDR1 SQVTM and CDR2 ANQGSEA. After removal of 4 bases from V and 6 bases from J, the junction contained 12 bases not matched to a gene. This CDR3 region has 14 residues. CDR3 sequence reads: CSVGEDRPRAEQYF. DNA of the CDR3: TGCAGCGTTGGAGAGGACAGGCCCAGGGCCGAGCAGTACTTC.